These T cell receptor beta chains were read from a single sample in a study of T cell responses to AZD1222 COVID-19 vaccine. Generated by immunoSEQ multiplex PCR, the TCRdb table keeps only in-frame clones and is missing some. The sample consists of roughly 130,000 clones, just over 85% of them appearing once. The sample was peripheral blood, taken on day 0 of AZD1222 vaccination. The receptor source for this set is an adult in good health. Both conserved end residues are part of each CDR3. D genes are given only for firm matches. A clone size is listed for some rows: how often the clone was seen (once, few, many), or a class if it is expanded.

v_gene	d_gene	abundance	j_gene	len	CDR3nt	CDR3aa
TRBV9	TRBD2	NA	TRBJ2-6	16	TGTGCCAGCAGCTTCATAGCGGGAGCTGGGGCCAACGTCCTGACTTTC	CASSFIAGAGANVLTF
TRBV6-5	NA	NA	TRBJ2-7	14	TGTGCCAGCAGTTACGAATCCCGAGGGGGCGAGCAGTACTTC	CASSYESRGGEQYF
TRBV19	NA	NA	TRBJ1-4	15	TGTGCCAGTACCACGGCCGGGACAAGTCGCGAAAAACTGTTTTTT	CASTTAGTSREKLFF
TRBV7-9	NA	NA	TRBJ2-2	14	TGTGCCAGCAGCATGGCAGGGAACACCGGGGAGCTGTTTTTT	CASSMAGNTGELFF
TRBV5-8	TRBD2	NA	TRBJ2-1	16	TGTGCCAGCGGCCGGGATAAGCGGGGGGTCTACAATGAGCAGTTCTTC	CASGRDKRGVYNEQFF
TRBV15	NA	NA	TRBJ2-7	14	TGTGCCACCAGCAGAGCCAGGATTCCCTACGAGCAGTACTTC	CATSRARIPYEQYF
TRBV6-5	TRBD2	NA	TRBJ2-1	15	TGTGCCAGCAGCAGACCCTCCAGCGGGAGGGGTGAGCAGTTCTTC	CASSRPSSGRGEQFF
TRBV12-3/TRBV12-4	NA	NA	TRBJ1-6	12	TGTGCCAGCAGGGGTTGGGGTTCACCCCTCCACTTT	CASRGWGSPLHF
TRBV28	NA	NA	TRBJ2-7	12	TGTGCCAGCAGTTTACGAGCACTTGGGCAGTACTTC	CASSLRALGQYF
TRBV6-5	NA	NA	TRBJ2-1	12	TGTGCCAGCCGCCAGGGAATCAATGAGCAGTTCTTC	CASRQGINEQFF
TRBV28	NA	NA	TRBJ2-7	10	TGTGCCAGCATGGGTACCGAGCAGTACTTC	CASMGTEQYF
TRBV19	NA	NA	TRBJ1-2	12	TGTGCCAGTAGTGTACAGGGTGGTGGCTACACCTTC	CASSVQGGGYTF
TRBV29-1	NA	NA	TRBJ2-1	13	TGCAGCGCCCGTGAGGGTACCTACAATGAGCAGTTCTTC	CSAREGTYNEQFF
TRBV18	NA	few	TRBJ1-2	14	TGTGCCAGCTCACCTCCAGGGTTCGGGTATGGCTACACCTTC	CASSPPGFGYGYTF
TRBV6-5	NA	NA	TRBJ2-1	13	TGTGCCAGCTCCGGGACGCCCGTAAATGAGCAGTTCTTC	CASSGTPVNEQFF
TRBV5-8	NA	few	TRBJ1-2	15	TGTGCCAGCAGCTTGGGGCTGGGAATGTCCTATGGCTACACCTTC	CASSLGLGMSYGYTF
TRBV28	TRBD2	NA	TRBJ2-3	18	TGTGCCAGCAGCCCGCCTAATCTAGCGGGGGGGCTGGAAGATACGCAGTATTTT	CASSPPNLAGGLEDTQYF
TRBV20-1	NA	few	TRBJ1-2	12	TGCAGTGCTAGTGGGTTACTGTATGGCTACACCTTC	CSASGLLYGYTF
TRBV19	TRBD1	NA	TRBJ2-7	13	TGTGCCAGTAGTACAGACAGGGGAAACGAGCAGTACTTC	CASSTDRGNEQYF
TRBV3-1/TRBV3-2	TRBD2	NA	TRBJ2-1	12	TGTGCCAGCAGCCAAGGGACTAGCGGACAGTTCTTC	CASSQGTSGQFF
TRBV12-3/TRBV12-4	NA	NA	TRBJ2-7	13	TGTGCCAGCAGTCTCCAGACTTGGGACGAGCAGTACTTC	CASSLQTWDEQYF
TRBV11-2	TRBD2	NA	TRBJ2-7	15	TGTGCCAGCAGCTTAACTAGCGGTAGCTCCTACGAGCAGTACTTC	CASSLTSGSSYEQYF
TRBV3-1/TRBV3-2	NA	NA	TRBJ2-3	19	TGTGCCAGCAGCCAAGGCCCCAGGCTGGGCGGCACTAGCACAGATACGCAGTATTTT	CASSQGPRLGGTSTDTQYF
TRBV6-1	TRBD1	NA	TRBJ1-5	16	TGTGCCAGCAGTGAAGCGAAGAGGGGGCGCGGTCAGCCCCAGCATTTT	CASSEAKRGRGQPQHF
TRBV4-1	NA	NA	TRBJ1-6	15	TGCGCCAGCAGCCAAGCCGGGACGGCCAATTCACCCCTCCACTTT	CASSQAGTANSPLHF
TRBV19	TRBD2	NA	TRBJ2-5	14	TGTGCCAGTAGTTCTAGCGGGGTCCAAGAGACCCAGTACTTC	CASSSSGVQETQYF
TRBV2	TRBD2	NA	TRBJ2-1	15	TGTGCCAGCAAAGAAAGACTAGCGATCGACAATGAGCAGTTCTTC	CASKERLAIDNEQFF
TRBV3-1/TRBV3-2	TRBD2	NA	TRBJ2-7	18	TGTGCCAGCAGCCAGATGACTAGCGGGAGGACGCGCTCCTACGAGCAGTACTTC	CASSQMTSGRTRSYEQYF
TRBV7-9	NA	NA	TRBJ2-7	15	TGTGCCAGCATCGTCCACCCGTGTAACCCCTATTGGCAGTACTTC	CASIVHPCNPYWQYF
TRBV5-8	NA	NA	TRBJ2-3	15	TGTGCCAGCAGCTTCCGGGACTGGGGCACAGATACGCAGTATTTT	CASSFRDWGTDTQYF
TRBV6-5	NA	few	TRBJ1-5	13	TGTGCCAGCAGTTCCACGGGCGGTCAGCCCCAGCATTTT	CASSSTGGQPQHF
TRBV6-1	TRBD2	NA	TRBJ2-1	19	TGTGCCAGCAGTGAACCGCCCGCGGGGGGACGGATTTTAACGGCTGAGCAGTTCTTC	CASSEPPAGGRILTAEQFF
TRBV27	NA	few	TRBJ1-1	19	TGTGCCAGCAGTTTAAATGCCCAACTACAGCTAACCATGAACACTGAAGCTTTCTTT	CASSLNAQLQLTMNTEAFF
TRBV21-1	NA	NA	TRBJ1-1	11	TGTGCCAGCCCCCTGAACACTGAAGCTTTCTTT	CASPLNTEAFF
TRBV7-9	TRBD2	few	TRBJ2-5	16	TGTGCCAGCAGCCCATATGGGACTACACCACAAGAGACCCAGTACTTC	CASSPYGTTPQETQYF
TRBV4-1	NA	NA	TRBJ2-7	15	TGCGCCAGCAGCCAAGATGCAGGGTCCTCCTACGAGCAGTACTTC	CASSQDAGSSYEQYF
TRBV30	TRBD1	NA	TRBJ2-3	16	TGTGCCTGGAGTGGGGACAGGACCTTTAGCACAGATACGCAGTATTTT	CAWSGDRTFSTDTQYF
TRBV5-1	TRBD1	NA	TRBJ2-1	15	TGCGCCAGCAGCTTGGTTGGACAGGGGGCCTATGAGCAGTTCTTC	CASSLVGQGAYEQFF
TRBV7-2	NA	NA	TRBJ1-6	14	TGTGCCAGCAGCTCCTGGACACGGGGATCACCCCTCCACTTT	CASSSWTRGSPLHF
TRBV15	TRBD1	once	TRBJ2-7	14	TGTGCCACCAGCAGCGGACAGGTAGTCTACGAGCAGTACTTC	CATSSGQVVYEQYF
TRBV28	NA	NA	TRBJ1-6	13	TGTGCCAGCAGGGGAGGGTTTAATTCACCCCTCCACTTT	CASRGGFNSPLHF
TRBV4-1	NA	NA	TRBJ1-6	16	TGCGCCAGCAGCCAAGATAGGGCAGGGGCATATTCACCCCTCCACTTT	CASSQDRAGAYSPLHF
TRBV7-2	TRBD2	NA	TRBJ2-5	16	TGTGCCAGCAGCTTAGATGGGCGGGGGGGCTCCGAGACCCAGTACTTC	CASSLDGRGGSETQYF
TRBV7-8	NA	few	TRBJ1-4	14	TGTGCCAGCAGCTTAGGGACAGTTAATGAAAAACTGTTTTTT	CASSLGTVNEKLFF
TRBV9	NA	few	TRBJ2-2	15	TGTGCCAGCAGCGTAGCCGGCGTGGGCACCGGGGAGCTGTTTTTT	CASSVAGVGTGELFF
TRBV3-1/TRBV3-2	NA	NA	TRBJ2-3	18	TGTGCCAGCAGCCCCCGAGTTAGAGGCGGGAAGAGCACAGATACGCAGTATTTT	CASSPRVRGGKSTDTQYF